This TCR beta chain was found in a study of shared clonotypes between healthy human individuals. About this clone: Its matching antigen is unknown.

Libraries were prepared by immunoSEQ multiplex PCR; TCRdb keeps only in-frame clonotypes and omits some of them. The sample lists more than 600,000 clones; about 91% were seen once. Findings and limits, study-wide: Across subsets, estimated richness was generally greater for naive than for memory populations.

This CDR3 has 19 residues. Terminally differentiated effector memory CD45RA+ cells were left out of the naive CD8 fraction, which was CD45RO-negative and positively selected for CCR7. Study donors comprised healthy, HIV-negative adults devoid of recent acute infection or vaccination. The receptor comes from a man aged 30 to 39 in good health. The chain has TRBV21-1 and TRBJ2-7; whether TRBD1, the table's D call, matches the DNA was not checked. TRBV21-1 is tagged as a pseudogene. Sequenced sample: naive CD8+ T cells sorted from blood. This chain's CDR3 is CASIARERQGMIKSPEQYF. DNA of the CDR3: TGTGCCAGCATCGCAAGGGAACGCCAGGGAATGATTAAATCGCCGGAGCAGTACTTC.